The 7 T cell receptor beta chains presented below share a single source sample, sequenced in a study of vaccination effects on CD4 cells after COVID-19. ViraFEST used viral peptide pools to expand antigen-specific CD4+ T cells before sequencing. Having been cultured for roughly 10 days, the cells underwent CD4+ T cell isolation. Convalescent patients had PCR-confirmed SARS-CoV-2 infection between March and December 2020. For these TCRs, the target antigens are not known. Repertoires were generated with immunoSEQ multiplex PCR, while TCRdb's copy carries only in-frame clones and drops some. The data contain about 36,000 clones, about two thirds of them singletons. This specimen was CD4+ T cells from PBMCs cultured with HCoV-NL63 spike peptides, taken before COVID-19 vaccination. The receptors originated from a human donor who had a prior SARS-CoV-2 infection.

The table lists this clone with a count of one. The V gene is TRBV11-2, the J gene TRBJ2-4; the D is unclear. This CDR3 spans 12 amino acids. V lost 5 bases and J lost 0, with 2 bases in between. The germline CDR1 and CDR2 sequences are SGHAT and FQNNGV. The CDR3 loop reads CASSTAKNIQYF. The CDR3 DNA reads TGTGCCAGCAGCACAGCCAAAAACATTCAGTACTTC. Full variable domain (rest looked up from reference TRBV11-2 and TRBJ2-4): EAGVAQSPRYKIIEKRQSVAFWCNPISGHATLYWYQQILGQGPKLLIQFQNNGVVDDSQLPKDRFSAERLKGVDSTLKIQPAKLEDSAVYLCASSTAKNIQYFGAGTRLSVL.

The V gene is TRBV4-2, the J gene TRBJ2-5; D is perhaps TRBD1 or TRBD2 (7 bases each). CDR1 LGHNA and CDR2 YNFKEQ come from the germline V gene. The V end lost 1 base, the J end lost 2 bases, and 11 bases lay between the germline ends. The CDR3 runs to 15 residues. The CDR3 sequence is CASSQVQGGQETQYF. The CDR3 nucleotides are TGTGCCAGCAGCCAAGTGCAGGGGGGGCAAGAGACCCAGTACTTC.

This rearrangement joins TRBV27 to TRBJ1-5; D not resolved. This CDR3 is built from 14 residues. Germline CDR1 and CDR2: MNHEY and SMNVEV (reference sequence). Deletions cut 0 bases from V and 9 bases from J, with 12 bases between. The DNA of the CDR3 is TGTGCCAGCAGTTTATCTGCCCAGGCTGGGCCCCAGCATTTT. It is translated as CASSLSAQAGPQHF.

CDR3 nucleotides: TGTGCCAGCAGCCCAATGGGGCAGGGTAGCACAGATACGCAGTATTTT. It translates to CASSPMGQGSTDTQYF. This rearrangement joins TRBV3-1 (or the pseudogene TRBV3-2) to TRBJ2-3, with a possible D match to TRBD1 (5 bases). The germline CDR1 and CDR2 sequences are LGHDT and YNNKEL (reference sequence). With 4 bases removed from V and 0 bases from J, the gap between germline ends came to 14 bases. The CDR3 sequence is 16 residues long.

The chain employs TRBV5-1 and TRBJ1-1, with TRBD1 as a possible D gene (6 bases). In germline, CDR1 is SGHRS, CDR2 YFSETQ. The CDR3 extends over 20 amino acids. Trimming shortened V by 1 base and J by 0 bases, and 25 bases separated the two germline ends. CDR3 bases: TGCGCCAGCAGCTTGTTTTCCTTCCGGGGGGGCCAATCAGTGAACACTGAAGCTTTCTTT. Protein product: CASSLFSFRGGQSVNTEAFF.

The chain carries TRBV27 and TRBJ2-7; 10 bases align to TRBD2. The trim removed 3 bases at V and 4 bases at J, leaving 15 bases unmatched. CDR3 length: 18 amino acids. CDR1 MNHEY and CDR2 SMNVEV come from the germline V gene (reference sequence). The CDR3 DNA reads TGTGCCAGCAGTTTCCCCGCGGAGGATAGCGGGAGGAGGTACGAGCAGTACTTC. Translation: CASSFPAEDSGRRYEQYF.

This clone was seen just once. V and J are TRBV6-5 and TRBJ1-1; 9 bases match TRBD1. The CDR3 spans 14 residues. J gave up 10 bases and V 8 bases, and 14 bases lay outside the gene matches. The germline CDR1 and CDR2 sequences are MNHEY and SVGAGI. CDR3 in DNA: TGTGCCAGCGTCGAACCCGGGACAGGGAAGGGAGCTTTCTTT. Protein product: CASVEPGTGKGAFF.